Included here is one T cell receptor beta chain sequence, with context. Its antigen remains unidentified. Naive CD8 cells comprised CD45RO-negative, CCR7-positively selected cells, excluding terminally differentiated effector memory CD45RA+ cells. Deep was the level at which the assay was run. Produced via immunoSEQ multiplex PCR; TCRdb's table is partial and in-frame only. The sample includes around 1,900,000 clones, about 93% of them seen just once. V was cut by 3 bases and J by 6 bases, with 9 bases left in between. The CDR3 extends over 12 amino acids. Germline V gene sequence: CDR1 GTSNPN, CDR2 SVGIG (reference sequence). This entry is derived from a study of shared clonotypes between healthy human individuals. In the study overall: CD8 memory received one plate per donor, CD8 naive two, CD4 memory three and CD4 naive three. General study findings and limits: Tissues were not sampled, only blood, and their repertoires likely differ. Compared with memory subsets, naive subsets generally had larger estimated richness.

Sequenced input: naive CD8+ T cells from PBMCs. The receptor was isolated from a man between 18 and 29 years old in good health. Some clones in this sample may be carry-over from other donors' samples. The chain combines TRBV30 with TRBJ2-1; D may correspond to TRBD1 or TRBD2 (6 bases each). In DNA form, the CDR3 reads TGTGCCTGGAGGGGGGGCTCCAATGAGCAGTTCTTC. Amino acid sequence: CAWRGGSNEQFF.